This TCR beta chain derives from a study of T cell repertoires in cytomegalovirus infection. Across the study: From public TCR beta signatures came an indication of both CMV infection and matching HLA type.

TCRdb called the reads again in MiXCR, with one record for every CDR3 protein. The sample shows around 170,000 distinct CDR3 sequences, roughly 18% of them seen only once. Sequenced: CD8+ T cells from PBMCs. This TCR was recovered from a human donor in good health (CMV status not recorded). Some clones in this sample may be carry-over from other donors' samples.

CDR3 loop: CSAITRGWALPYEQYF. CDR3 DNA sequence: TGCAGTGCTATCACTAGGGGGTGGGCGTTACCCTACGAGCAGTACTTC. The genes are TRBV20-1 and TRBJ2-7, with D possibly matching TRBD1 (6 bases). Germline CDR1 reads DFQATT; CDR2 reads SNEGSKA (reference sequence). The length of the CDR3 is 16 residues. V gave up 4 bases and J gave up 2 bases, with 21 bases separating them.